This T cell receptor beta chain came from a study of blood T cells in healthy people across ages. Points from the study as a whole: Long-lived donors exceeded aged donors in naive CD4+ cells and diversity.

Details on this clonotype: Its antigen is undetermined.

This CDR3 region has 14 residues. Germline values: CDR1 MDHEN, CDR2 SYDVKM. With 5 bases clipped from V and 4 bases from J, the junction kept 5 bases outside the gene matches. Then a second PCR, running roughly 7 to 11 cycles, was carried out with a sample-barcoded 5' primer and a J-beta primer mix. MiXCR was run by TCRdb on the 5' RACE reads, yielding one entry per CDR3 protein. This sample has approximately 800,000 distinct CDR3 sequences, with about 34% found just once. The study recruited healthy Caucasian donors from Russia who were aged about 6 to 95. About 10 milliliters of peripheral blood were drawn from each donor into EDTA-treated tubes. Every sample had a minimum of 6 million PBMCs isolated.

The V call is TRBV28, the J call TRBJ1-2; 9 bases agree with TRBD1. The source of this sequence is a man younger than 30 in good health. Sequenced sample: blood. The CDR3 region has the DNA TGTGCCAGCAGTCAACGACAGGGGGGCTATGGCTACACCTTC. It codes for CASSQRQGGYGYTF.